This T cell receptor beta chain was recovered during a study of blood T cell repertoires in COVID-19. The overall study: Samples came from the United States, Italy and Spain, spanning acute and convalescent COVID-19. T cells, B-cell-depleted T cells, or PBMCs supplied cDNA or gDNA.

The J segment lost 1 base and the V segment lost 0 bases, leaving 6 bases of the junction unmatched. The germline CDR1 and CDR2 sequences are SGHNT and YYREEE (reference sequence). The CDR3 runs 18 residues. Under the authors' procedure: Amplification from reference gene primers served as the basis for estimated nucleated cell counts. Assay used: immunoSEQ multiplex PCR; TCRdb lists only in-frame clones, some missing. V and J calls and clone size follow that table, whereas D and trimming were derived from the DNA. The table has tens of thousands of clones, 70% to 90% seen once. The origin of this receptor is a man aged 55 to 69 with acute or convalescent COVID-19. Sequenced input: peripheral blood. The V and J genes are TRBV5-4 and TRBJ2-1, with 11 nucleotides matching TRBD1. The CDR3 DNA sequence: TGTGCCAGCAGCTTGGGGGGACAGGGGGTTCGGTCCTACAATGAGCAGTTCTTC. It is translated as CASSLGGQGVRSYNEQFF.